Following are 7 T cell receptor beta chains from one sample sequenced in a study of cytomegalovirus exposure and HLA in healthy donors (dated by TCRdb to about 2017). The library came from the immunoSEQ multiplex PCR assay. Held by TCRdb, this immuneACCESS table contains in-frame sequences only and omits some clones. Under half of the omission traces to an unresolved V gene where checked; the cause of the rest is unknown. In this sample the table shows 150,000 to 200,000 clones, 86% of which occur a single time. Of the sample, roughly 1.5% is held by the ten largest clones. The sequenced material came from PBMCs. All receptors come from a woman aged 18-30 years in good health and CMV-seronegative.

The gene calls are TRBV5-1 and TRBJ2-7; the D gene is possibly TRBD2 (6 bases). The CDR3 runs to 17 residues. Trimming took 4 bases from V and 4 from J, leaving 24 bases between them. CDR1 SGHRS and CDR2 YFSETQ come from the germline V gene. CDR3 sequence: CASSLRPGSGEQYEQYF. The CDR3 nucleotides read TGCGCCAGCAGCCTCCGCCCGGGTAGCGGAGAGCAATACGAGCAGTACTTC. The full variable domain, rest sourced from reference TRBV5-1 and TRBJ2-7, is KAGVTQTPRYLIKTRGQQVTLSCSPISGHRSVSWYQQTPGQGLQFLFEYFSETQRNKGNFPGRFSGRQFSNSRSEMNVSTLELGDSALYLCASSLRPGSGEQYEQYFGPGTRLTVT.

The chain uses TRBV6-5 and TRBJ2-3; 8 bases agree with TRBD2. The CDR3 runs to 15 residues. Looked up from germline, CDR1 is MNHEY and CDR2 is SVGAGI. V lost 6 bases and J lost 0; bases outside the gene matches: 5. CDR3 residues: CASSPSSGSTDTQYF. Here the CDR3 DNA reads TGTGCCAGCAGCCCGTCTAGCGGGAGCACAGATACGCAGTATTTT.

This clone has only one observation. The chain links TRBV5-1 to TRBJ2-5; 7 bases align to TRBD1. The CDR3 loop spans 14 amino acids. The germline V gene has CDR1 SGHRS and CDR2 YFSETQ. V dropped 1 base and J dropped 4; count of bases not matched to a gene: 4. CDR3 nucleotide sequence: TGCGCCAGCAGCTTGCCCCGACAGGGAGAGACCCAGTACTTC. Translating gives CASSLPRQGETQYF.

The V call is TRBV6-5, the J call TRBJ2-1, with D perhaps matching TRBD1 (6 bases). The CDR3 has 12 residues. CDR1 is MNHEY, CDR2 SVGAGI, per germline. Between the trimmed V and J ends, which lost 5 bases and 7 bases, there was a span of 9 bases. CDR3: CASSPQGNEQFF. The CDR3 DNA follows: TGTGCCAGCAGTCCTCAGGGGAATGAGCAGTTCTTC.

This sequence joins TRBV10-2 and TRBJ2-5, with TRBD2 matching over 7 bases. Germline loops: CDR1 WSHSY, CDR2 SAAADI. V trimming: 0 bases; J trimming: 2 bases; junction bases outside the gene matches: 0. The CDR3 extends over 14 amino acids. In DNA, the CDR3 is TGCGCCAGCAGTGAGTCCGGGGGGCAAGAGACCCAGTACTTC. It yields the protein CASSESGGQETQYF.

This clone was recorded once. The J gene is TRBJ2-1, the V gene TRBV6-5; 7 bases are shared with TRBD1. The CDR3 runs to 16 residues. Looked up from germline, CDR1 is MNHEY and CDR2 is SVGAGI. Trimming cost V 4 bases and J 1 base; bases outside gene matches: 7. This CDR3 is CASSSLTGVSYNEQFF. The DNA of the CDR3 is TGTGCCAGCAGTTCTTTAACAGGGGTATCCTACAATGAGCAGTTCTTC.

The rearrangement links TRBV6-4 to TRBJ2-2; D unresolved. The CDR3 extends over 14 amino acids. V was clipped by 3 bases and J by 1 base, with 6 bases between them. Germline V gives CDR1 MRHNA, CDR2 SNTAGT. The CDR3 loop reads CASSEFRNTGELFF. In nucleotides, the CDR3 is TGTGCCAGCAGTGAATTCAGGAACACCGGGGAGCTGTTTTTT.